The T cell receptor (beta chain) under discussion was sequenced for a study of shared clonotypes between healthy human individuals. V was clipped by 5 bases and J by 4 bases, with 17 bases between them. The CDR3 runs to 15 residues. Per the germline V gene, CDR1 is GTSNPN and CDR2 is SVGIG (reference sequence). Remarks on this clone: The antigen remains undetermined.

Replicate PCRs for sorted subsets used 200 to 250 ng DNA; this equaled around 28,000 T cell genomes. Data came from immunoSEQ multiplex PCR; TCRdb stores just in-frame clones and leaves some out. The sample carries about 2 million clones, over 85% recorded once. Study-wide findings and caveats: Several donors held about 5% of naive CD4 clonotypes in common. Represented diversity, genetic and exposure-history alike, was limited by few donors.

Sample: naive CD4+ T cells sorted from blood. The subset is: CD45RA+ positively selected. The source is a young man in good health. The chain links TRBV30 to TRBJ1-4; D remains unclear. CDR3 in DNA: TGTGCCTGGGGCAGGTCGACTGGGATTAATGAAAAACTGTTTTTT. Translation: CAWGRSTGINEKLFF.